The 10 T cell receptor beta chains presented below share a single source sample, sequenced in a study of CD8 T cells in Susac syndrome (dated by TCRdb to about 2019). The receptor library was made with the immunoSEQ multiplex PCR assay. RNA was extracted with the RNeasy kit and roughly 0.45 to 1 ug was reverse transcribed using random hexamers. TCRdb took the public reads, trimmed them with fastp at Q25, ran MiXCR for clone calling and kept in-frame beta chains. CDR3 protein duplicates are merged, each entry listing the most common genes and DNA. For this sample there are approximately 190,000 distinct CDR3 sequences; approximately 95% appear just once. The ten most abundant clones make up approximately 0.16% of the sample. The sequenced sample was CD8+ T cells from PBMCs. The receptors originated from a human donor with Susac syndrome.

This chain connects TRBV5-8 to TRBJ1-1; D gene ambiguous. V was clipped by 0 bases and J by 5 bases, with 8 bases between them. The CDR3 totals 13 residues. CDR1 and CDR2 (germline): SGHTS, YDEGEE. Here the CDR3 reads CASSLARWTEAFF. The CDR3 bases are TGTGCCAGCAGCTTGGCCCGGTGGACTGAAGCTTTCTTT. Together with reference TRBV5-8 and TRBJ1-1, the CDR3 gives the full variable domain: EAGVTQSPTHLIKTRGQQATLRCSPISGHTSVYWYQQALGLGLQFLLWYDEGEERNRGNFPPRFSGRQFPNYSSELNVNALELEDSALYLCASSLARWTEAFFGQGTRLTVV.

This rearrangement joins TRBV11-2 to TRBJ2-3; 7 bases match TRBD2. The CDR3 totals 15 residues. Per the germline V gene, CDR1 is SGHAT and CDR2 is FQNNGV. With V trimmed by 10 bases and J by 2 bases, 12 bases remained unmatched. The CDR3 reads CATISGGRVTDTQYF. The CDR3 nucleotides are TGTGCCACTATATCGGGGGGACGAGTCACAGATACGCAGTATTTT.

The chain joins TRBV3-1 to TRBJ1-1, with TRBD1 identical over 9 bases. The CDR3 sequence is 19 residues long. V trimming: 2 bases; J trimming: 7 bases; junction bases outside the gene matches: 20. From germline, CDR1 is LGHDT and CDR2 YNNKEL (reference sequence). The CDR3 sequence: CASSQSGTGSPVGFGEAFF. Written as DNA, the CDR3 is TGTGCCAGCAGCCAATCGGGGACAGGGTCCCCTGTCGGGTTCGGTGAAGCTTTCTTT.

The chain carries TRBV13 and TRBJ1-6; the D is unclear. Germline lookup yields CDR1 PRHDT and CDR2 FYEKMQ (reference sequence). The CDR3 length is 14 residues. The V and J ends lost 1 base and 8 bases respectively, with 9 bases between them. The CDR3: CASSLAADDSPLHF. The DNA of the CDR3 is TGTGCCAGCAGCTTAGCAGCTGACGATTCACCCCTCCACTTT.

The rearrangement links TRBV9 to TRBJ2-7; a possible D gene is TRBD1 (6 bases). Trimming pared 3 bases from V and 9 bases from J, leaving 19 bases between. Germline V lookup: CDR1 SGDLS, CDR2 YYNGEE. This CDR3 is built from 14 residues. The chain's CDR3 is CASSASGQTEGQYF. CDR3 in DNA: TGTGCCAGCAGCGCATCTGGACAGACCGAAGGGCAGTACTTC.

The V and J genes are TRBV6-6 and TRBJ2-2, with D tentatively TRBD2 (5 bases). The CDR3 runs to 12 residues. Germline CDR1 MNHNY, CDR2 SVGAGI (reference sequence). The V gene lost 8 bases and the J gene lost 4 bases, with 8 bases spanning the gap. The CDR3 nucleotides read TGTGCCAGCGTAGCGAGCACCGGGGAGCTGTTTTTT. The encoded protein is CASVASTGELFF.

The chain has TRBV20-1 and TRBJ2-2; TRBD2 aligns across 8 bases. V lost 3 bases and J lost 7; bases outside the gene matches: 10. This CDR3 has 15 residues. The germline gives CDR1 DFQATT, CDR2 SNEGSKA (reference sequence). CDR3: CSARRQREWNGELFF. The CDR3 coding sequence is TGCAGTGCTAGGAGGCAGCGGGAGTGGAACGGGGAGCTGTTTTTT.

The V call is TRBV6-5, the J call TRBJ2-7; TRBD1 or TRBD2 may be the D gene (5 bases each). CDR3 length: 13 residues. Germline CDR1 reads MNHEY; CDR2 reads SVGAGI. With 6 bases removed from V and 4 bases from J, the gap between germline ends came to 13 bases. CDR3 in amino acids: CASSRDQTYEQYF. The CDR3 bases are TGTGCCAGCAGCAGGGACCAGACTTACGAGCAGTACTTC.

The rearrangement uses TRBV7-8 and TRBJ2-4; 7 positions agree with TRBD1. Per germline, CDR1 SGHVS and CDR2 FQNEAQ. V trimming: 5 bases; J trimming: 12 bases; junction bases outside the gene matches: 13. The CDR3 sequence is 14 residues long. The DNA of the CDR3 is TGTGCCAGCAGCCAAGGGACAGCCACTCCTAGTCAGTACTTC. Translating it yields CASSQGTATPSQYF.

This chain uses TRBV3-1 with TRBJ2-5, with D possibly TRBD2 on 6 matching bases. Germline CDR1 and CDR2: LGHDT and YNNKEL (reference sequence). This CDR3 region has 15 residues. V shed 1 base and J shed 2 bases, with 11 bases lying between them. In DNA form, the CDR3 reads TGTGCCAGCAGCCAAGTTGCGGGGAAGCAAGAGACCCAGTACTTC. This gives the protein CASSQVAGKQETQYF.